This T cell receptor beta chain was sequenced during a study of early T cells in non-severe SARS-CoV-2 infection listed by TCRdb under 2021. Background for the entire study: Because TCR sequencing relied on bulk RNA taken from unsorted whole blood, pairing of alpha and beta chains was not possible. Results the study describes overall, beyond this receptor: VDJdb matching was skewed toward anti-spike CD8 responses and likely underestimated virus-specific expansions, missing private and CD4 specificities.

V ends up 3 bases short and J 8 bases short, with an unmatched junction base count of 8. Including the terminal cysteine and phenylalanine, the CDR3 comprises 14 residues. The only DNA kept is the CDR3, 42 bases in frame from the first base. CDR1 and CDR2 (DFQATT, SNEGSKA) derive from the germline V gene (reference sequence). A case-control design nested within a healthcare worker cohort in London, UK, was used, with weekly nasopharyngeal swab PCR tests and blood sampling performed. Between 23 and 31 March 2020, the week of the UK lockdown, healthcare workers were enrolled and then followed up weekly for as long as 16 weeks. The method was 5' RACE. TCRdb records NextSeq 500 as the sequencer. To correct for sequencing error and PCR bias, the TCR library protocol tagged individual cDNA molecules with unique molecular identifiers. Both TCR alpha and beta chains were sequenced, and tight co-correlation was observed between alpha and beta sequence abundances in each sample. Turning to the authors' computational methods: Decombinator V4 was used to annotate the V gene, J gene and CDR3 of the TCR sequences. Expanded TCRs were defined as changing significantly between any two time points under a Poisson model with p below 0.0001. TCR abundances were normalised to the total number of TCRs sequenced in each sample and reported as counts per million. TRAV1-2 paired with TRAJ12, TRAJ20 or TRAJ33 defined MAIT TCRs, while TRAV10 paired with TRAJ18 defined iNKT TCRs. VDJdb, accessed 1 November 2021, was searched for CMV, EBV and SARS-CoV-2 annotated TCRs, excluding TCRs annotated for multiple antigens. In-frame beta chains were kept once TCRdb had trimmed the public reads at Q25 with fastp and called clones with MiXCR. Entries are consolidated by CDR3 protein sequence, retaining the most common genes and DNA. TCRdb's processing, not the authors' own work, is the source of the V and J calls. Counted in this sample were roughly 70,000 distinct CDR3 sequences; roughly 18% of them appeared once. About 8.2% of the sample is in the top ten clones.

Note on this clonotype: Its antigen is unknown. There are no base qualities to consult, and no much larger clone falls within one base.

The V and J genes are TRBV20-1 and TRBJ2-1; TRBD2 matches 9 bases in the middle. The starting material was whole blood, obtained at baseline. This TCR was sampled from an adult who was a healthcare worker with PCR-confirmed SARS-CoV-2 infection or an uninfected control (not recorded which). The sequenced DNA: TGCAGTGCTAGCAGCGGGGGGCGAAGGGATGAGCAGTTCTTC. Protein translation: CSASSGGRRDEQFF.